The 26 T cell receptor beta chains reported below all come from one sample, sequenced in a study of blood T cells in healthy people across ages. PCR was performed a second time for about 7 to 12 cycles using a sample-barcoded 5' primer and a J-beta primer mix. TCRdb analysed the 5' RACE reads with MiXCR anew, one entry per CDR3 protein. The data contain about 800,000 distinct CDR3 sequences, 20% to 25% of them singletons. This sample also appeared in a second study, on T cells of mothers and their children.

Sequencing was done on a sample of blood. These receptor sequences come from a boy aged 5-17 years in good health.

This clonotype was counted between two and nine times. The junction and the germline gene differ at one end; a read error may be behind it. CDR3 coding DNA: TGCGCCAGCAGCTTGGCGGGCCCGACCTACGAGCAATACTTC. This sequence encodes CASSLAGPTYEQYF. The chain couples TRBV7-2 to TRBJ2-7; D possibly corresponds to TRBD2 (5 bases). The CDR3 runs 14 residues. Germline V gene sequence: CDR1 SGHTA, CDR2 FQGNSA.

This clonotype was observed a handful of times. This likely came from a read error, as a far larger clone is one base away. The CDR3 spells CASSMGQGYEQYF. Written as DNA, the CDR3 is TGTGCCAGCAGTATGGGACAGGGCTACGAGCAGTACTTC. This chain links TRBV25-1 with TRBJ2-7; 9 bases are shared with TRBD1. CDR3 length equals 13 residues. Germline trimming cut 5 bases from V and 3 bases from J; bases unmatched to any gene: 2. Germline V gene lookup returns CDR1 MGHDK and CDR2 SYGVNS.

This clonotype was counted only a few times. The chain combines TRBV6-2 or TRBV6-3 with TRBJ2-1; tentative D call: TRBD1 (6 bases). With the DNA end fitting TRBJ2-7 better, the J assignment may be wrong. The length of the CDR3 is 15 residues. Germline values: CDR1 MNHEY, CDR2 SVGEGT. CDR3 residues: CASSYRDIGLYEQYF. The DNA for the CDR3 is TGTGCCAGCAGTTACCGGGACATAGGACTCTACGAGCAGTACTTC.

This clonotype turned up a few times. The CDR3 DNA reads TGTGCCAGCAGCCTGGGACCCGGGACAGTATCGGAGCAGTACTTC. Amino acids: CASSLGPGTVSEQYF. This chain connects TRBV7-2 to TRBJ2-7; 7 bases align to TRBD1. The CDR3 totals 15 residues. J gave up 7 bases and V 5 bases, and 14 bases lay outside the gene matches. Germline V CDR1 and CDR2: SGHTA, FQGNSA.

The J gene is TRBJ2-3, the V gene TRBV28; D might be TRBD2 (6 bases). Trimming took off 6 bases at V and 1 base at J, with 14 bases between the two ends. CDR1 is MDHEN, CDR2 SYDVKM, per germline. The CDR3 contains 15 residues. The CDR3 is CASRLGGPGTDTQYF. The CDR3 DNA sequence: TGTGCCAGCAGACTGGGGGGACCTGGCACAGATACGCAGTATTTT.

This chain uses TRBV7-3 with TRBJ2-3, with a weak D call TRBD2 (6 bases). V dropped 5 bases and J dropped 0 bases, with 15 bases sitting between them. Germline values: CDR1 SGHTA, CDR2 FQGTGA. The CDR3 sequence is 16 residues long. Written as DNA, the CDR3 is TGTGCCAGCAGCCCCTATAGCGGAGAGAGCACAGATACGCAGTATTTT. Translating it yields CASSPYSGESTDTQYF.

This clonotype has more than one count but fewer than ten. The rearrangement uses TRBV7-2 and TRBJ1-1; maybe TRBD1 (5 bases). The germline V gene encodes CDR1 SGHTA and CDR2 FQGNSA. V was shortened by 3 bases and J by 4 bases, with 15 bases between the two germline ends. The CDR3 is 15 amino acids. The CDR3 spells CASSLQGKVTTEAFF. The DNA of the CDR3 is TGTGCCAGCAGCTTGCAGGGTAAGGTGACCACTGAAGCTTTCTTT.

This sequence joins TRBV29-1 and TRBJ2-7; a weak D match, TRBD1 (5 bases). The J call may be mistaken, given a closer DNA end match to TRBJ2-5. The CDR3 contains 14 residues. Per the germline V gene, CDR1 is SQVTM and CDR2 is ANQGSEA. The CDR3 nucleotides read TGCAGCGTTGAGGATCGCCAGGGACAAGAGACCCAGTACTTC. Protein: CSVEDRQGQETQYF.

This clonotype was found a few times. This chain links TRBV5-1 with TRBJ1-4; TRBD1 agrees at 8 bases. The CDR3 extends over 14 amino acids. The germline V gene has CDR1 SGHRS and CDR2 YFSETQ. Germline trimming cut 4 bases from V and 8 bases from J; bases unmatched to any gene: 7. CDR3 loop: CASSPDREGEKLFF. The CDR3 bases are TGCGCCAGCAGCCCGGACAGGGAGGGCGAAAAACTGTTTTTT.

This chain links TRBV20-1 with TRBJ1-2, with unresolved D. Trimming shortened V by 0 bases and J by 4 bases, and 12 bases separated the two germline ends. CDR1 and CDR2 (germline): DFQATT, SNEGSKA (reference sequence). This CDR3 has 14 residues. The CDR3 coding sequence is TGCAGTGCTAGAGATCCGCAGTCCATCTATGGCTACACCTTC. It specifies CSARDPQSIYGYTF.

The chain uses TRBV7-9 and TRBJ1-5; D remains unclear. Trimming took off 6 bases at V and 1 base at J, with 13 bases between the two ends. The germline V gene encodes CDR1 SEHNR and CDR2 FQNEAQ (reference sequence). The CDR3 sequence is 15 residues long. The CDR3 reads CASSIDGRSNQPQHF. Here the CDR3 DNA reads TGTGCCAGCAGTATCGATGGCAGGAGCAATCAGCCCCAGCATTTT.

This clonotype was observed a handful of times. The gene calls are TRBV29-1 and TRBJ2-7; D could derive from TRBD1 or TRBD2 (5 bases each). Germline CDR1 and CDR2: SQVTM and ANQGSEA. The V end was cut by 4 bases, the J end by 2 bases, with 12 bases between. The CDR3 length is 13 residues. This CDR3 is CSVVGRAAYEQYF. DNA for the CDR3: TGCAGCGTTGTGGGGCGGGCAGCCTACGAGCAGTACTTC.

This clonotype was counted a few times. This chain joins TRBV29-1 and TRBJ1-2, with 10 bases aligning to TRBD1. This CDR3 has 15 residues. V lost 1 base, J lost 4 bases, and 6 bases stayed unmatched. Germline V gene lookup returns CDR1 SQVTM and CDR2 ANQGSEA. CDR3 nucleotide sequence: TGCAGCGTTGAAGGTTGGGACAGGGGAGGCTATGGCTACACCTTC. Amino acids: CSVEGWDRGGYGYTF.

The table lists this clonotype with a few counts. J is TRBJ2-5 and V is TRBV28; 11 bases align to TRBD1. J was trimmed by 5 bases and V by 7 bases; bases with no gene match: 9. The CDR3 consists of 15 residues. Germline V gene lookup returns CDR1 MDHEN and CDR2 SYDVKM. This chain's CDR3 is CASNTRDRGAETQYF. CDR3 bases: TGTGCCAGCAACACCAGGGACAGGGGGGCGGAGACCCAGTACTTC.

This clonotype was detected only a few times. The CDR3 DNA follows: TGCGCCAGCAGCTTGGTGATGGGAGGGGACATTCAGTACTTC. Encoded protein: CASSLVMGGDIQYF. This sequence joins TRBV5-1 and TRBJ2-4, with 7 positions matching TRBD2. Germline loops: CDR1 SGHRS, CDR2 YFSETQ. Trimming removed 0 bases from V and 8 bases from J; junction bases left unmatched: 5. This CDR3 region has 14 residues.

This clonotype was observed a handful of times. This rearrangement joins TRBV29-1 to TRBJ2-3; D is uncertain. This CDR3 contains 14 residues. Between the trimmed V and J ends, which lost 7 bases and 6 bases, there was a span of 20 bases. Germline V lookup: CDR1 SQVTM, CDR2 ANQGSEA. As DNA, the CDR3 is TGCAGCGGATTCCTCGGACCGTCCTCCGATACGCAGTATTTT. Translated, it gives CSGFLGPSSDTQYF.

The chain recombines TRBV29-1 with TRBJ2-5; no definite D call. With the DNA end fitting TRBJ2-7 better, the J assignment may be wrong. The CDR3 is 13 residues long. The germline gives CDR1 SQVTM, CDR2 ANQGSEA. The CDR3 coding sequence is TGCAGCGTTGAAGATGGTGAAGGGCACGAGCAGTACTTC. Translated: CSVEDGEGHEQYF.

A note on this clonotype: An end of the junction differs from the germline gene, which may be a read error. The gene calls are TRBV28 and TRBJ2-3, with a weak D call TRBD1 (6 bases). Germline CDR1 reads MDHEN; CDR2 reads SYDVKM. The CDR3 totals 13 residues. CDR3 DNA: TGTGCCAGCAGGGCACAGGGCGCAGATATGCAGTATTTT. This gives the protein CASRAQGADMQYF. The whole variable domain, remainder taken from reference TRBV28 and TRBJ2-3, is DVKVTQSSRYLVKRTGEKVFLECVQDMDHENMFWYRQDPGLGLRLIYFSYDVKMKEKGDIPEGYSVSREKKERFSLILESASTNQTSMYLCASRAQGADMQYFGPGTRLTVL.

This clonotype was seen only a few times. The chain uses TRBV7-9 and TRBJ2-5; no clear D. Trimming left V 7 bases short and J 1 base short, with 10 bases between. The germline gives CDR1 SEHNR, CDR2 FQNEAQ (reference sequence). CDR3 length equals 13 residues. The CDR3 coding sequence is TGTGCCAGCAAGGAGTTGTCCCAAGAGACCCAGTACTTC. Protein product: CASKELSQETQYF.

V and J are TRBV29-1 and TRBJ2-3; 12 nucleotides line up with TRBD2. The V and J ends lost 7 bases and 4 bases, in that order; junction bases with no gene match: 15. In germline, CDR1 is SQVTM, CDR2 ANQGSEA. CDR3 length: 17 residues. This CDR3 reads CSALALLLAGGSDTQYF. CDR3 in DNA: TGCAGCGCCCTCGCCCTACTCCTAGCGGGAGGGTCAGATACGCAGTATTTT.

The J gene is TRBJ2-7, the V gene TRBV6-2 or TRBV6-3; perhaps TRBD1 as D (5 bases). V lost 8 bases and J lost 5, with 13 bases in between. CDR1 and CDR2 (germline): MNHEY, SVGEGT. The CDR3 has 12 amino acids. The CDR3 sequence is CASPRAWDEQYF. The DNA for the CDR3 is TGTGCCAGCCCCAGGGCCTGGGACGAGCAGTACTTC.

V and J are TRBV4-3 and TRBJ1-2; D unclear. CDR1 and CDR2 (germline): LGHNA, YSLEER. The CDR3 consists of 15 residues. Trimming left V 3 bases short and J 5 bases short, with 16 bases between. Here the CDR3 DNA reads TGCGCCAGCAGCCATAAGCTGGACTTTAGGTATGGCTACACCTTC. Its translation is CASSHKLDFRYGYTF.

V usage is TRBV21-1 and J usage is TRBJ2-1; the table's D call, TRBD1, was not checked against the DNA. TRBV21-1 is an annotated pseudogene. This CDR3 contains 16 residues. CDR3 sequence (DNA): TGTGCCAGCAGCAGAGGGACAGGGAATCCGTACAATGAGCAGTTCTTC. It yields the protein CASSRGTGNPYNEQFF.

This clonotype was seen a few times. For the CDR3, the DNA is TGCAGTGCTAGAGTGTCTGGGAAGCAAGAGACCCAGTACTTC. Protein: CSARVSGKQETQYF. The chain recombines TRBV20-1 with TRBJ2-5, with unresolved D. Per the germline V gene, CDR1 is DFQATT and CDR2 is SNEGSKA (reference sequence). The CDR3 covers 14 residues. Trimming shortened V by 1 base and J by 2 bases, and 11 bases separated the two germline ends.

The CDR3 sequence is CSARASGFYEQYF. The CDR3 bases are TGCAGTGCTCGGGCTAGCGGCTTTTACGAGCAGTACTTC. This sequence joins TRBV20-1 and TRBJ2-7, with 7 bases aligning to TRBD2. CDR1 DFQATT and CDR2 SNEGSKA come from the germline V gene (reference sequence). Trimming at V came to 5 bases and at J to 4 bases, leaving 8 bases not matched to a gene. The CDR3 length is 13 residues.

This chain connects TRBV7-9 to TRBJ2-1; the match to TRBD1 covers 7 bases. After removal of 0 bases from V and 6 bases from J, the junction contained 5 bases not matched to a gene. This CDR3 region has 15 residues. Germline assignment: CDR1 SEHNR and CDR2 FQNEAQ (reference sequence). CDR3 protein: CASSLAETGSNEQFF. In nucleotides, the CDR3 is TGTGCCAGCAGCTTAGCGGAGACAGGGTCCAATGAGCAGTTCTTC.